The clone carrying this TCR beta chain was found many times. This entry belongs to a study of neurological immune-mediated disorders. Each TCR transcript was tagged with a 10-nucleotide random UMI during 5'RACE. TCRdb passed the 5' RACE reads through MiXCR, listing each CDR3 protein once. This table has tens of thousands of distinct CDR3 sequences, less than 2.5% appearing once. Germline loops: CDR1 SEHNR, CDR2 FQNEAQ (reference sequence). The CDR3 is 12 amino acids. The V segment lost 4 bases and the J segment 9 bases; nucleotides outside the gene matches: 2. The chain is built from TRBV7-9 and TRBJ2-3; TRBD2 agrees at 9 bases. The sequence was obtained from a man aged 45-60 years with multiple sclerosis. Sequencing used PBMCs. CDR3 nucleotides: TGTGCCAGCAGCTCAGGACTAGCGACGCAGTATTTT. Amino acid sequence: CASSSGLATQYF.